This TCR beta chain was captured by sequencing in a study of regulatory T cells in long-lasting Graves disease (dated by TCRdb to about 2021). A note on the overall study: Newly diagnosed Graves' disease patients had taken antithyroid drugs for less than 3 months. The study took place in China and was registered as a clinical trial. A total of roughly 33 samples were covered by TCR sequencing, comprising around 13 persistent and around 20 newly diagnosed Graves' disease patients. This study used TCR sequencing and RNA sequencing of peripheral blood to compare persistent Graves' disease patients against newly diagnosed Graves' disease patients.

From a lookup of the germline V gene, CDR1 and CDR2 are MNHGY and SVAAGI. The CDR3 has 15 amino acids, counting the end cysteine and phenylalanine. Only the CDR3 region is kept as DNA, spanning 45 bases read in frame from base 1. V is pared back by 4 bases and J by 7 bases, with 19 bases lying between the germline termini. Concerning this clonotype itself: Its specific antigen is unknown. A read error is the likely source, as a far larger clone sits one nucleotide away.

Results the study describes overall, beyond this receptor: TRBV28, TRBJ1-2 and TRBJ2-5 were preferentially used in persistent disease, while TRBV20-1 and TRBJ2-1 were favored in newly diagnosed disease. Persistent patients shared more public clonotypes among themselves (approximately 2,500) than newly diagnosed patients did (about 1,000). Only peripheral blood was studied, because thyroid tissue, the primary lesion, was inaccessible. The authors noted that the small sample size was a limitation that may lower accuracy. Compared with newly diagnosed patients, patients with persistent Graves' disease had lower TCR Shannon entropy and fewer highly expanded clones, which suggests clonal expansion. Sequencing and analysis were limited to the TCR beta chain.

The time point label corresponds to: newly diagnosed GD, antithyroid drugs for less than 3 months. RNA was extracted from PBMCs in TRIzol for both TCR sequencing and RNA sequencing. The diagnosis of Graves' disease was made according to American Thyroid Association guidelines. Recruitment of patients was carried out at an endocrinology department in Xi'an, China. Each patient gave approximately 10 milliliters of peripheral blood, collected in an EDTA anticoagulant tube. PBMCs were isolated by Ficoll Paque Plus density gradient separation without further T cell sorting. An Agilent 2100 Bioanalyzer and agarose gel were used to assess RNA quality, and a NanoDrop 2000 was used to measure RNA concentration. Preparation of the library involved multiplex PCR. TCRdb records Illumina HiSeq 4000 as the sequencer. TCR beta libraries were built with iRepertoire HTBI primers and Arm-PCR amplification of CDR3 regions. PCR products were gel purified before sequencing. As for the authors' bioinformatics: Gene usage analysis of CDR3 amino acid clonotypes relied on the roughly 64 TRBV and around 14 TRBJ segments identified across samples. COPE and FqMerger were used to merge the filtered high-quality paired reads into contigs. BLAST was used to align contigs to IMGT TRBV, TRBD and TRBJ reference genes, with CDR3 defined following IMGT. Highly expanded clones were defined as clonotypes with a frequency above 0.1%. Shannon entropy was used to measure repertoire diversity, and the Gini coefficient was used to measure V-J evenness. A clonotype found in more than one individual was treated as public. In-frame beta chains were kept once TCRdb had trimmed the public reads at Q25 with fastp and called clones with MiXCR. Here each entry gathers all rows of one CDR3 protein and keeps the most common genes and DNA. What appears here as the V and J calls and clone size reflects TCRdb's work, not the paper's. Counted in this sample were about 220,000 distinct CDR3 sequences; roughly a fifth of them appeared once. The top ten hold 12% of the sample.

The sample was also reused in another study, on T cells in Graves' hyperthyroidism and ophthalmopathy. As that second study puts it: Stable Graves' hyperthyroidism was defined as no progression to ophthalmopathy during 18 months of follow-up. The hyperthyroidism patients were between 18 and 65 years old and newly diagnosed, with a disease duration of less than 2 months. Patients with uncontrolled infections, other autoimmune diseases, pregnancy or lactation were excluded. Clinical symptoms, serum thyroxine and TRAb, thyroid ultrasound, and orbital computed tomography formed the basis for the diagnoses. A first-round RT-PCR of the TCR CDR3 used the HTBI primer set with the Qiagen OneStep RT-PCR kit. Blood samples also contained most of the expanded thyroid clonotypes (frequency above 0.001), which suggests that blood repertoires may reflect thyroid immune responses. Ophthalmopathy was separated from stable hyperthyroidism by a 13 V-J signature model, with 85% to 90% sensitivity and approximately 81% specificity obtained in cross-validation and 80%/75% obtained in testing. In validation, the model predicted progression to ophthalmopathy a median of roughly 6.1 months before onset, with approximately 70% sensitivity and about 75% specificity. TCR V-J signatures able to tell the groups apart were searched for in a discovery cohort of 90 to 100 patients, of whom more than 40 had Graves' ophthalmopathy and roughly 58 had stable Graves' hyperthyroidism. Prospective prediction of ophthalmopathy was tested in an independent validation cohort consisting of 18 to 20 hyperthyroidism patients and 15 to 17 patients who later progressed to ophthalmopathy. The roughly 90 discovery patients were divided at random into training and test sets in a 7:3 ratio. In several Graves' hyperthyroidism patients, the study also compared T-cell repertoires from thyroid tissue with T-cell repertoires from blood. Following sampling, methimazole starting at 30 mg daily was given to hyperthyroidism patients, and high-dose intravenous methylprednisolone was given to ophthalmopathy patients. Libraries were constructed in a second round of multiplex PCR, after which size selection and purification were carried out. Libraries were sequenced paired-end with 100 bp reads on an Illumina HiSeq2000. Raw data were processed with SOAPnuke, discarding reads with adapters, uncalled bases, mean Phred below 15, or no exact constant-primer or identifier match. High-quality paired reads were merged with COPE v1.2.5, and unique nucleotide sequences were defined as clonotypes. MiTCR v1.1 was used to align clonotypes to the IMGT TRBV, TRBD and TRBJ reference segments. The analysis was restricted to V-J combinations with a frequency above 0.0001, which together covered roughly 99% of the repertoires. A TCS score was defined as the ratio between F50 (clonal expansion) and ExV (chaos), using BLOSUM62-based TCRdist between CDR3 peptides within each V-J. Welch's t-statistics and random forest reduced around 510 V-J features to about 13, which were used in a naive Bayes classifier (R e1071). No statistical method was used to fix the sample size in advance, and group allocation was not hidden from the investigators. TCR Vbeta CDR3 sequencing of some 140 peripheral blood samples (approximately 44 ophthalmopathy, 75 hyperthyroidism and around 17 progressor patients) is reported in the paper.

Here the sequenced sample was peripheral blood mononuclear cells (PBMCs), taken at new diagnosis, from a patient treated with antithyroid drugs. The chain joins TRBV6-9 to TRBJ1-2, with the D gene not confidently named. The clonotype comes from a woman in her 30s with Graves disease. Donor details come from another sample of the same person, matched by shared clones. The DNA is as follows: TGTGCCAGCAGTTCCCAGGCAGGCTACAGCTTTGGCTACACCTTC. Protein translation: CASSSQAGYSFGYTF.